This TCR beta chain was captured by sequencing in a study of T cells after somatic rescue of genetic block (dated by TCRdb to 2018 to 2020). Some background on the complete study: What the study looked at was long-term robustness, specifically in a T-cell system that came about through somatic rescue of a genetic block in T-cell development.

The library was generated by the immunoSEQ multiplex PCR assay. What TCRdb holds here is the immuneACCESS table cut down to in-frame rearrangements. Part of the clones is not present; checked against another copy, under half of the missing clones reflect an unresolved V gene, and the others are unexplained. This sample gives over 95,000 clones in total; 80% to 95% of them show up just once. The ten biggest clones cover 1.4% of the sample. Worth noting for this clone: Its antigen is not yet known. No base-level quality is on record; no much larger clone is a single base apart.

The sequence was obtained from a woman younger than 35. Material: peripheral blood mononuclear cells (PBMCs).

The CDR3: CASSRQGQYEQYF. The base sequence is TGTGCCAGCAGTCGACAGGGTCAGTACGAGCAGTACTTC. The sequence is built from TRBV6-6 and TRBJ2-7, and 7 junctional nucleotides match TRBD1. Compared with germline, V lacks 5 bases and J lacks 4 bases; bases without a gene match: 5. The CDR1 and CDR2 encoded by the germline V gene (reference sequence) are MNHNY and SVGAGI. The CDR3 starts with the cysteine, ends with the phenylalanine, and has 13 residues. Only the CDR3 region is kept as DNA, spanning 39 bases read in frame from base 1.